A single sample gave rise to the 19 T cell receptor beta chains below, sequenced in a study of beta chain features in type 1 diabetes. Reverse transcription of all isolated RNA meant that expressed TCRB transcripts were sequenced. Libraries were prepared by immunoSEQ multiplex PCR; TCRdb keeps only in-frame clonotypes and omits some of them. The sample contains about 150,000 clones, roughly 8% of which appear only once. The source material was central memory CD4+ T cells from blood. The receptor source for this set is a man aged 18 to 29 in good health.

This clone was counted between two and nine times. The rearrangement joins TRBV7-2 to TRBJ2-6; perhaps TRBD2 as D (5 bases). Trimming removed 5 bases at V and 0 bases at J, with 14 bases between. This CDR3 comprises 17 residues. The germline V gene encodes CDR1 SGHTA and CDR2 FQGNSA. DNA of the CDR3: TGTGCCAGCAGCCACGATCGGGCGGGCTCTGGGGCCAACGTCCTGACTTTC. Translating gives CASSHDRAGSGANVLTF.

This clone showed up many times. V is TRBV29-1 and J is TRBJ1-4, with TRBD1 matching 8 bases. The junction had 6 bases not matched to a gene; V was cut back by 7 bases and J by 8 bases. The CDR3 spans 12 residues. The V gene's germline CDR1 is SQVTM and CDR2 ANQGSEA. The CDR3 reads CSGGQGGEKLFF. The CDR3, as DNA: TGCAGCGGAGGACAGGGCGGCGAAAAACTGTTTTTT.

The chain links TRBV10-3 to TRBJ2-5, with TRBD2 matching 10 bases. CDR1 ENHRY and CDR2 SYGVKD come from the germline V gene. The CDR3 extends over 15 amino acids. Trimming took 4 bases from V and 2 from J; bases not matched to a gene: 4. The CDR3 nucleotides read TGTGCCATCAGTGGGGCTAGCGGGGGACAAGAGACCCAGTACTTC. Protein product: CAISGASGGQETQYF.

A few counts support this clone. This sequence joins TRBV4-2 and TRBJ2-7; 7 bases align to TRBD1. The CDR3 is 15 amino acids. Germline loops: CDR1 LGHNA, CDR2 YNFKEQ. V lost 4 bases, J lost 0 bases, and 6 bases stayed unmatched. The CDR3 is CASSRVGDSSYEQYF. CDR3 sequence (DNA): TGTGCCAGCAGCCGCGTCGGGGACAGCTCCTACGAGCAGTACTTC.

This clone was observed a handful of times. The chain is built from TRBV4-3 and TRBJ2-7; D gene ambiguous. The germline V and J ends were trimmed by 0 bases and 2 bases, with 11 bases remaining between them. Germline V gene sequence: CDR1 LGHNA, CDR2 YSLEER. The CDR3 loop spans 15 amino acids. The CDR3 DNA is TGCGCCAGCAGCCAAGATCCAGGCCCTACCTACGAGCAGTACTTC. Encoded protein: CASSQDPGPTYEQYF.

The CDR3 loop is CASSPRGGQVGYTF. In DNA form, the CDR3 reads TGTGCCAGCAGCCCCCGAGGGGGCCAAGTTGGCTACACCTTC. This chain joins TRBV7-2 and TRBJ1-2; 7 bases are shared with TRBD1. Trimming at V came to 5 bases and at J to 7 bases, leaving 10 bases not matched to a gene. The germline V gene encodes CDR1 SGHTA and CDR2 FQGNSA. There are 14 residues in the CDR3.

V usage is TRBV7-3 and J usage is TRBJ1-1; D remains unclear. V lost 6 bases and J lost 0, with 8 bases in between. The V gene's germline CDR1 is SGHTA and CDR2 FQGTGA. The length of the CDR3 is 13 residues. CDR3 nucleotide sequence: TGTGCCAGCAGTCGGGGAATGAACACTGAAGCTTTCTTT. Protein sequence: CASSRGMNTEAFF.

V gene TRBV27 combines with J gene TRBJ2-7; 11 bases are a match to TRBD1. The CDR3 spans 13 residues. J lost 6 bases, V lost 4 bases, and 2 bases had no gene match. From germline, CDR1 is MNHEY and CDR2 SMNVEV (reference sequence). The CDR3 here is CASSWDRGGEQYF. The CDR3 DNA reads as TGTGCCAGCAGTTGGGACAGGGGGGGCGAGCAGTACTTC.

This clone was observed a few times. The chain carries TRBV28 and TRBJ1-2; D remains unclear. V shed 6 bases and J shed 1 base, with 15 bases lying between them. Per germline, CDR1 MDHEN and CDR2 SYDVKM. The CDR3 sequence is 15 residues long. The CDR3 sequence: CASRNRTRRNYGYTF. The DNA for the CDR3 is TGTGCCAGCAGAAATAGGACTAGACGTAACTATGGCTACACCTTC.

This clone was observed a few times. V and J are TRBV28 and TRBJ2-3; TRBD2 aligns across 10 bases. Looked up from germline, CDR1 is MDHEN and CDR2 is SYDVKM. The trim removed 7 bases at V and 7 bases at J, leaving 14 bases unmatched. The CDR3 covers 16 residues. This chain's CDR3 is CASTPTLAGVGHTQYF. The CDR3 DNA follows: TGTGCCAGCACTCCGACTCTAGCGGGGGTTGGGCATACGCAGTATTTT.

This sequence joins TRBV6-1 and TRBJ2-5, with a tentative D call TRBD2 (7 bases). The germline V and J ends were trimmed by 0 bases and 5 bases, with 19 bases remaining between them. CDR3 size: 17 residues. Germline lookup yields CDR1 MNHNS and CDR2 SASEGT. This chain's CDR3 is CASSEAGGGSLGETQYF. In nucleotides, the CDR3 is TGTGCCAGCAGTGAAGCAGGGGGGGGAAGTCTAGGGGAGACCCAGTACTTC.

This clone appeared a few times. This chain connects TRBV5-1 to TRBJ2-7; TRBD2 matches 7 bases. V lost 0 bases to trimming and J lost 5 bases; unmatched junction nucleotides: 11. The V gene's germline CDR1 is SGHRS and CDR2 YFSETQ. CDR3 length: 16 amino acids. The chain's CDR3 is CASSLAIGLGVDEQYF. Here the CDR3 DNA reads TGCGCCAGCAGCTTGGCTATCGGACTAGGAGTGGACGAGCAGTACTTC.

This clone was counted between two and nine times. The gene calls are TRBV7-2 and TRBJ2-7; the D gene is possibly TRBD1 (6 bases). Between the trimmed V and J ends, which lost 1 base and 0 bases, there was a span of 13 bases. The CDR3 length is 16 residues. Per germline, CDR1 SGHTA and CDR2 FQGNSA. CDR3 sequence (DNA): TGTGCCAGCAGCTTAGGGGGGACATATCCCTCCTACGAGCAGTACTTC. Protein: CASSLGGTYPSYEQYF.

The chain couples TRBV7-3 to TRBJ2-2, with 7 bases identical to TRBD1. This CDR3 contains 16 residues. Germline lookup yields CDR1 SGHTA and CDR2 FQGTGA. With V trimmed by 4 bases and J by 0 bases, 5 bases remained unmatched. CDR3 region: CASSSAGTANTGELFF. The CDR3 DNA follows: TGTGCCAGCAGCTCCGCCGGGACAGCGAACACCGGGGAGCTGTTTTTT.

CDR3 loop: CASSLDPREYNEQFF. In DNA form, the CDR3 reads TGTGCCAGCAGCTTAGATCCGCGGGAGTACAATGAGCAGTTCTTC. The genes are TRBV7-8 and TRBJ2-1; 7 bases agree with TRBD2. This CDR3 region has 15 residues. J was trimmed by 4 bases and V by 1 base; bases with no gene match: 4. Germline V gene data show CDR1 as SGHVS and CDR2 as FQNEAQ.

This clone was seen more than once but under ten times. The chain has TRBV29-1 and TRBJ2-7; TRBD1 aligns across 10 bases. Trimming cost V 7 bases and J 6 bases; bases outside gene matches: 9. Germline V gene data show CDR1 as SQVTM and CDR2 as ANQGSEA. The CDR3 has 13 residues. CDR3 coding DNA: TGCAGCGGAGAGACAGGGGGCGGAGGCGAGCAGTACTTC. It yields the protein CSGETGGGGEQYF.

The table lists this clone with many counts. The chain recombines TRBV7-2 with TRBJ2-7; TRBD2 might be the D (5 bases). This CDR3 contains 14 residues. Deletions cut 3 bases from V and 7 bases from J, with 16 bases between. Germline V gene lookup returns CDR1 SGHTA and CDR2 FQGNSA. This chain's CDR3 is CASSLLVAREEQYF. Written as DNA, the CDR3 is TGTGCCAGCAGCTTGTTAGTGGCTCGGGAAGAGCAGTACTTC. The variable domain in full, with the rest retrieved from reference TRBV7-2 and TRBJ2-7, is GAGVSQSPSNKVTEKGKDVELRCDPISGHTALYWYRQSLGQGLEFLIYFQGNSAPDKSGLPSDRFSAERTGGSVSTLTIQRTQQEDSAVYLCASSLLVAREEQYFGPGTRLTVT.

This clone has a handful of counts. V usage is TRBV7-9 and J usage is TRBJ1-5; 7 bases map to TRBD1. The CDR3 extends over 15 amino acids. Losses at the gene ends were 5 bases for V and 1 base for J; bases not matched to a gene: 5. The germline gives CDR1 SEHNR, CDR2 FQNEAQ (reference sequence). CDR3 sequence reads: CASSAQTGSNQPQHF. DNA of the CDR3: TGTGCCAGCAGCGCCCAGACAGGGAGCAATCAGCCCCAGCATTTT.

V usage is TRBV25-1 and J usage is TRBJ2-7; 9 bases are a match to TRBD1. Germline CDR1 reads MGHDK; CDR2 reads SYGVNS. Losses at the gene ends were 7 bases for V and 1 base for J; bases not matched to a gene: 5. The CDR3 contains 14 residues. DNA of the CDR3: TGTGCCAGCATGGGGACAGGGTGGTCCTACGAGCAGTACTTC. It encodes CASMGTGWSYEQYF.